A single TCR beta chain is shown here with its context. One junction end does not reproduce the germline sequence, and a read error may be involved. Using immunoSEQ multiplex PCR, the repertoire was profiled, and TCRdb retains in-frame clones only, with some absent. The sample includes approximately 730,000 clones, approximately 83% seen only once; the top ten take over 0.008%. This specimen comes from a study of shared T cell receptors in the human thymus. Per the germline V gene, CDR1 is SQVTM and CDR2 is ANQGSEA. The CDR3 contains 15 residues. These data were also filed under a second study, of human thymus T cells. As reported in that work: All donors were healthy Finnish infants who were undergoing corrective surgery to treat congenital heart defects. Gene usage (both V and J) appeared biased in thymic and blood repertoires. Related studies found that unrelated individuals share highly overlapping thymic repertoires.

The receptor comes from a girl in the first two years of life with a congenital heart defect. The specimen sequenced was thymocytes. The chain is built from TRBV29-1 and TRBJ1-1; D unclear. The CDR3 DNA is TGCAGCGTTGAAGGAGGGCAGCCCCTGAATACTGAAGCTTTCTTT. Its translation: CSVEGGQPLNTEAFF.